This T cell receptor (beta chain) was documented in a study of OX40 agonist ivuxolimab in advanced cancers. The data were produced by immunoSEQ multiplex PCR, yet TCRdb's version contains in-frame clones alone and is incomplete. This table has 25,000 to 35,000 clones, about 81% appearing once. Trimming removed 3 bases from V and 4 bases from J; junction bases left unmatched: 13. The germline V gene has CDR1 SGHAT and CDR2 FQNNGV. This CDR3 spans 18 amino acids. This TCR was recovered from an adult with an advanced solid tumor such as melanoma, head and neck, liver or kidney cancer. The material sequenced was CD4+ or CD8+ T cells sorted from blood, taken in a trial of the OX40 agonist ivuxolimab. The chain carries TRBV11-2 and TRBJ2-1; 9 nucleotides line up with TRBD2. For the CDR3, the DNA is TGTGCCAGCAGCTTGGGCCATCGGGCTAGCGGGGTATACAATGAGCAGTTCTTC. It translates to CASSLGHRASGVYNEQFF. Supplemented by reference TRBV11-2 and TRBJ2-1, the full variable domain reads EAGVAQSPRYKIIEKRQSVAFWCNPISGHATLYWYQQILGQGPKLLIQFQNNGVVDDSQLPKDRFSAERLKGVDSTLKIQPAKLEDSAVYLCASSLGHRASGVYNEQFFGPGTRLTVL.